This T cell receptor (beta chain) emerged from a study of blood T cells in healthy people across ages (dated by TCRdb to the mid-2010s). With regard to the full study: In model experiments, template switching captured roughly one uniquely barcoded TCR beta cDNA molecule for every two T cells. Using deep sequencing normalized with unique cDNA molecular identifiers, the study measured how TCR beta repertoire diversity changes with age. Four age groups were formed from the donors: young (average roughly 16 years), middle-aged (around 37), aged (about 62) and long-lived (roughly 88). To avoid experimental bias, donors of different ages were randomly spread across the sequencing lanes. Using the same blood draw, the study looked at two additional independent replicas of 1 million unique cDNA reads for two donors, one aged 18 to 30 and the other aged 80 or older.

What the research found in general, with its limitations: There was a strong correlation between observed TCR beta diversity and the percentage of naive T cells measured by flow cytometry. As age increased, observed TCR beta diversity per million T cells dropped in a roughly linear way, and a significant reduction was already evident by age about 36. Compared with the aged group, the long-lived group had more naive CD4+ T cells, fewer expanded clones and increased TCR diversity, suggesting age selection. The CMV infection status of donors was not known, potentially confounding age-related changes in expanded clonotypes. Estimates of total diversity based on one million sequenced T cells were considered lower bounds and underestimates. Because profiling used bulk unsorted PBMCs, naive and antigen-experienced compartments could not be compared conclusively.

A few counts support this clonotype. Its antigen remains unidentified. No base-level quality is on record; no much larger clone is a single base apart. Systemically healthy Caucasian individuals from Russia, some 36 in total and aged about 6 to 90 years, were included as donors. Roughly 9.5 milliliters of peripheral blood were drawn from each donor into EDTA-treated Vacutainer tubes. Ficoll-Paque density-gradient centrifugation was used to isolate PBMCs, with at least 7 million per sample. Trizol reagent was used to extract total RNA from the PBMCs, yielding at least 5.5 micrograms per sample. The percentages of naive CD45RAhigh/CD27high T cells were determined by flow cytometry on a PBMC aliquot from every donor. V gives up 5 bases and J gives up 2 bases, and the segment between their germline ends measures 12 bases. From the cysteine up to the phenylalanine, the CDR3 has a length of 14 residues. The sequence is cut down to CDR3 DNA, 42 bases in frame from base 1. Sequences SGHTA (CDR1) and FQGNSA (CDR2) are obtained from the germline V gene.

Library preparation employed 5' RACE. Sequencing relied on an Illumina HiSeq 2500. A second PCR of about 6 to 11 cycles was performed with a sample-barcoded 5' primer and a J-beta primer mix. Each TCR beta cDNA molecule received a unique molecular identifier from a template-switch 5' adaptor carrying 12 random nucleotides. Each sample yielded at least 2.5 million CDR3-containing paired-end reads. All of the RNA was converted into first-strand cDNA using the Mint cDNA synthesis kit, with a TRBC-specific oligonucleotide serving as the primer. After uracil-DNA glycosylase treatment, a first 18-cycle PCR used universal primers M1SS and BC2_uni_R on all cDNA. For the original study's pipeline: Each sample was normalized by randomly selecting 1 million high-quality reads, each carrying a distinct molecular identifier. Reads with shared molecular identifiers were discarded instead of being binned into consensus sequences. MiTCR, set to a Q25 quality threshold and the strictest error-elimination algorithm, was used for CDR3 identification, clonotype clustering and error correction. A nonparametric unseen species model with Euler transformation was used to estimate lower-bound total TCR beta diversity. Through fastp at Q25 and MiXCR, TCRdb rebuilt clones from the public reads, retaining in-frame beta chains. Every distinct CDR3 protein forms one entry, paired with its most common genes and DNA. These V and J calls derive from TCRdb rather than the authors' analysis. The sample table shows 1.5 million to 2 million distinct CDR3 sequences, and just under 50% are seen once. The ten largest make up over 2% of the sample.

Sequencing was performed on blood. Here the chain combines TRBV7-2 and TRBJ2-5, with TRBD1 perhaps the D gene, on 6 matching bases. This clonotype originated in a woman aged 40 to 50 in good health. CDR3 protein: CASSTGWGQETQYF. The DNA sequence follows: TGTGCCAGCAGCACAGGGTGGGGGCAAGAGACCCAGTACTTC.